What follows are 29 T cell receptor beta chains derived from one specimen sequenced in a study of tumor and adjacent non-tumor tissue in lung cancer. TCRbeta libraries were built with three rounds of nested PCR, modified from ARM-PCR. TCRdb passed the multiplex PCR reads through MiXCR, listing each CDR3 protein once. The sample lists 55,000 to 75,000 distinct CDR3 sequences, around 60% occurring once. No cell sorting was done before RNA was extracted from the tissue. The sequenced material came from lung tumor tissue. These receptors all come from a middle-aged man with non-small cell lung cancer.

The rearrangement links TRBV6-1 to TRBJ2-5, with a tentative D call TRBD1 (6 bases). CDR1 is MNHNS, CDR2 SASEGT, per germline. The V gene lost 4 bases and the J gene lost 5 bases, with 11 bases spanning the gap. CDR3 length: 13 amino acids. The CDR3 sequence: CASSGWGRETQYF. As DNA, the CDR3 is TGTGCCAGCAGTGGGTGGGGGCGGGAGACCCAGTACTTC.

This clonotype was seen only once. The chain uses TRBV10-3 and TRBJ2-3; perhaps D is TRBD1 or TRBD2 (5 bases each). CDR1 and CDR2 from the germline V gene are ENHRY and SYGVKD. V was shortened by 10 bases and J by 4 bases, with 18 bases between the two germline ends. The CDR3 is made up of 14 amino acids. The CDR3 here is CATQGASGPDTQYF. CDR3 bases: TGTGCCACCCAGGGAGCTTCAGGGCCAGATACGCAGTATTTT.

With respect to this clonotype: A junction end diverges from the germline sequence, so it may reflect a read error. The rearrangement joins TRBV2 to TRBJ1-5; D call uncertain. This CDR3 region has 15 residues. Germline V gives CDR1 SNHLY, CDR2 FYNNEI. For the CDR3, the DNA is TGTGCCAGCAGTGGGGCCCGATTTAACACTCAGTCCCAGCATTTT. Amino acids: CASSGARFNTQSQHF.

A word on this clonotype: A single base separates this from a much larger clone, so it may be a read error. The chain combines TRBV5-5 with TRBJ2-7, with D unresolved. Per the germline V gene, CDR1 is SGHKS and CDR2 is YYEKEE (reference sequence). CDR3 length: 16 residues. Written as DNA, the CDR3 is TGTGCCAGCAGTCCCCGGATGTCGTTTGGCGGCTACGATCAGTACTTC. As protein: CASSPRMSFGGYDQYF.

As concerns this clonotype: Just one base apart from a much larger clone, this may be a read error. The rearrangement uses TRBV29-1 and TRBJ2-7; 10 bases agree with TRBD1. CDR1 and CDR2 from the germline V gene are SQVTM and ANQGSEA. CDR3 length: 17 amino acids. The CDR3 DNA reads TGCATCGTTGAAGAGGGTCGTGAGACAGGGGGCCGCGGTAAGCAGTACTTC. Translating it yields CIVEEGRETGGRGKQYF.

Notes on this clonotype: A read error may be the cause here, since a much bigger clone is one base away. CDR3 loop: CASSLLVLSYEQYF. The CDR3 nucleotides are TGTGCCAGCAGCTTGTTAGTCCTATCCTACGAGCAGTACTTC. The gene calls are TRBV5-6 and TRBJ2-7, with no clear D. CDR3 length: 14 amino acids. Germline V gene data show CDR1 as SGHDT and CDR2 as YYEEEE. Trimming took off 1 base at V and 1 base at J, with 9 bases between the two ends.

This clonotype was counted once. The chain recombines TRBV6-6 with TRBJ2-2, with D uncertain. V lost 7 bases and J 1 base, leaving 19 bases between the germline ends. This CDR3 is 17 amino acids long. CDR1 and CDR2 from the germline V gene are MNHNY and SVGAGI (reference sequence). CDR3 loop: CASNTPRQGRNTGELFF. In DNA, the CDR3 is TGTGCCAGCAACACTCCCCGACAAGGAAGGAACACCGGGGAGCTGTTTTTT.

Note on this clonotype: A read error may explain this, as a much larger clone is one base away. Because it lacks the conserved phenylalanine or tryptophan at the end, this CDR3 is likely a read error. The CDR3 DNA sequence: TGTGCCTGGAAAGTCGAGGGATTGTTTGGCTACACCTTA. Its translation is CAWKVEGLFGYTL. The genes are TRBV30 and TRBJ1-2; D unresolved. The V end lost 4 bases, the J end lost 7 bases, and 16 bases lay between the germline ends. This CDR3 is built from 13 residues. Per germline, CDR1 GTSNPN and CDR2 SVGIG (reference sequence).

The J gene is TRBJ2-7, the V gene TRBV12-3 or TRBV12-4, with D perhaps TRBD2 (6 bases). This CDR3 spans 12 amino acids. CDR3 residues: CTNSGHSYEQYF. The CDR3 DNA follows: TGTACCAATAGCGGCCACTCCTACGAGCAGTACTTC.

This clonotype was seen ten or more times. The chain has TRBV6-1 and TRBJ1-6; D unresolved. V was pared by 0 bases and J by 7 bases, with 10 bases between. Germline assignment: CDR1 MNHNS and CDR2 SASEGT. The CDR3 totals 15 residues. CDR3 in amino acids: CASSEAQPINSPLHF. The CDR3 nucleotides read TGTGCCAGCAGTGAAGCGCAACCGATCAATTCACCCCTCCACTTT.

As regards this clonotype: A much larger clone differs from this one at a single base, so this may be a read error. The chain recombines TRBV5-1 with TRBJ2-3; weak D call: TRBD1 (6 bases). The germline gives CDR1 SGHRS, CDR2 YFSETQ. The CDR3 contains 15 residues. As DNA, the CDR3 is TGCGCCGGCAGCTTGGCAGGACAGAGTTCAGATACGCAGTATTTT. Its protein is CAGSLAGQSSDTQYF. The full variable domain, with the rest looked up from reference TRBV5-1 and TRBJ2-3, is KAGVTQTPRYLIKTRGQQVTLSCSPISGHRSVSWYQQTPGQGLQFLFEYFSETQRNKGNFPGRFSGRQFSNSRSEMNVSTLELGDSALYLCAGSLAGQSSDTQYFGPGTRLTVL.

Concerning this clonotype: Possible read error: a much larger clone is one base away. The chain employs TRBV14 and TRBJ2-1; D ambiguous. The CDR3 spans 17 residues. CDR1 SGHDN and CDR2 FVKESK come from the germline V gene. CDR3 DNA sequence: TGTGCCAACAGCCTCGATGCCTTCTTCCTCTCCTACAATGAGCAGTTCTTC. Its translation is CANSLDAFFLSYNEQFF.

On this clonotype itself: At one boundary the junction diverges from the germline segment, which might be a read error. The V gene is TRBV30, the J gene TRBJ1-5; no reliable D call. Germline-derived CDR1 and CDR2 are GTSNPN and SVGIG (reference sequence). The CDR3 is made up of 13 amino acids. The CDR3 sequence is CFWSSSLNRPQHF. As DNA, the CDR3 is TGTTTCTGGAGCTCTTCCCTCAATCGGCCCCAGCATTTT.

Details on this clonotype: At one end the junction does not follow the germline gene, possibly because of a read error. DNA of the CDR3: TGTGTCAGCAGTTACTCGAATCAGGGCTGCGAGCAGTACTTC. It encodes CVSSYSNQGCEQYF. This sequence joins TRBV6-6 and TRBJ2-7; D may be TRBD1 (5 bases). CDR3 length: 14 amino acids. CDR1 MNHNY and CDR2 SVGAGI come from the germline V gene (reference sequence).

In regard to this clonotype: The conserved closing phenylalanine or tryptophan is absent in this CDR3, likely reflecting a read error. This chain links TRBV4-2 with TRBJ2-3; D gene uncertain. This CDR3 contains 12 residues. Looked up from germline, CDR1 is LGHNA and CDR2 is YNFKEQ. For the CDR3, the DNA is TGTGCCAACAGCCTAAAGGGAGATACGCAGTATTCT. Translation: CANSLKGDTQYS.

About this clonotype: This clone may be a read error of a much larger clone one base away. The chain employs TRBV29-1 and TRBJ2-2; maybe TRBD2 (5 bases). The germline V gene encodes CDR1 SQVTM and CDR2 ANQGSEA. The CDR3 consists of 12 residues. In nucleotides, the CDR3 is TGCAGCGTTGGCATGGCTACCGGGAAGCTGTTTTTT. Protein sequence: CSVGMATGKLFF.

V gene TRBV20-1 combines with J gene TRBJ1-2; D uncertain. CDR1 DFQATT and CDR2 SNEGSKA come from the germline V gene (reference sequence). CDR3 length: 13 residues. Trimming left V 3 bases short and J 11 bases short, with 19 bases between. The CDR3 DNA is TGCAGTGCTAGTGATCTGGGCCAGTCTGGTTACACCTTC. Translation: CSASDLGQSGYTF.

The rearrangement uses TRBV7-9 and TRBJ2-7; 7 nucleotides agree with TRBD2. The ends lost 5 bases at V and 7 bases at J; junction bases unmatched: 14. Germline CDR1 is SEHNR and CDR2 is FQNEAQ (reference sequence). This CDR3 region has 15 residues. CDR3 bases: TGTGCCAGCAGCCGAGGGACTGAACTAGCGAGGGAGCAGTACTTC. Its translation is CASSRGTELAREQYF.

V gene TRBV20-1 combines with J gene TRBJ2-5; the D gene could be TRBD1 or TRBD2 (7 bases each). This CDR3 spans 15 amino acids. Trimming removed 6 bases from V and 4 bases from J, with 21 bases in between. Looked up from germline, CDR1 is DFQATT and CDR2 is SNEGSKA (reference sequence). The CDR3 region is CSAQTSRGKGETQYF. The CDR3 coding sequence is TGCAGTGCCCAGACTAGCAGGGGGAAAGGAGAGACCCAGTACTTC.

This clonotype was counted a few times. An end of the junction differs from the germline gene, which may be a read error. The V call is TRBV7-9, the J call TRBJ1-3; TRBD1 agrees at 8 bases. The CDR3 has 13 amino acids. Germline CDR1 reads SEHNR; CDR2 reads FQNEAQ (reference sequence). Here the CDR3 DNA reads TGTGGCAGCAGCCAGGGGGCCGGAAACACCATATATTTT. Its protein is CGSSQGAGNTIYF.

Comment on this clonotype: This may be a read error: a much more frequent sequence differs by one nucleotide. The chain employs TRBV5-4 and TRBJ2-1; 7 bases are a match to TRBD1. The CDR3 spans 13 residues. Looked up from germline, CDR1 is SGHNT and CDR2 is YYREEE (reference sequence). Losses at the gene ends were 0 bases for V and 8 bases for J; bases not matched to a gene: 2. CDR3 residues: CASSLAGTDEQFF. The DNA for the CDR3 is TGTGCCAGCAGCTTGGCGGGGACAGATGAGCAGTTCTTC. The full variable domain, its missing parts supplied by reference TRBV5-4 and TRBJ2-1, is ETGVTQSPTHLIKTRGQQVTLRCSSQSGHNTVSWYQQALGQGPQFIFQYYREEENGRGNFPPRFSGLQFPNYSSELNVNALELDDSALYLCASSLAGTDEQFFGPGTRLTVL.

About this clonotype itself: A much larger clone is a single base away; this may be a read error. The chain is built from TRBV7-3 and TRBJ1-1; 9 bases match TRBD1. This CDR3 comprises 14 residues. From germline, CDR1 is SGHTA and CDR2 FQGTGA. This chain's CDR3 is CAISSGTGFTEAFF. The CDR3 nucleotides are TGTGCCATCAGCTCCGGGACAGGGTTCACTGAAGCTTTCTTT.

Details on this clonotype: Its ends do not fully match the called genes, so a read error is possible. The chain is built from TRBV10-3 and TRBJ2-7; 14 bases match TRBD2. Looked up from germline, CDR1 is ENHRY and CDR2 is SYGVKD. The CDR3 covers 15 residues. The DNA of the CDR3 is TGTGCCGTCAGGCCGACTAGCGGGGGGGCTAACGAGCAGTACTTC. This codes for CAVRPTSGGANEQYF.

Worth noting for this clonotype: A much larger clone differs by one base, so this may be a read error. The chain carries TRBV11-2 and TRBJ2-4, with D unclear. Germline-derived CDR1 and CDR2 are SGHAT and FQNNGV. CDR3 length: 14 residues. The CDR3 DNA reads TGTGCCAGCAGCTCCCTGGTAGCCAAAAACGTTCAGTACTTC. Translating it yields CASSSLVAKNVQYF.

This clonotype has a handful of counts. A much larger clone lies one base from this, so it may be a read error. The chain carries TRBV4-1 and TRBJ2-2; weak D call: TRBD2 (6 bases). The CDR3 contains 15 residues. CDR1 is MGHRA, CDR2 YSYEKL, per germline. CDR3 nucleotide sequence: TGCGACAGCAGCCAAGGGGTGGAGGGGACCGGGGAGCTGTTTTTT. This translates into CDSSQGVEGTGELFF.

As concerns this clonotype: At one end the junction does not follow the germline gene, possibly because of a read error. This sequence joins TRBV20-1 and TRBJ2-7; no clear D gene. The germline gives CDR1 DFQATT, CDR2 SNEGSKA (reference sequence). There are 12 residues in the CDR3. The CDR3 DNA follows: TGCAGTGTAAGGCCATCCCCATACGATCAGTACTTC. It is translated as CSVRPSPYDQYF.

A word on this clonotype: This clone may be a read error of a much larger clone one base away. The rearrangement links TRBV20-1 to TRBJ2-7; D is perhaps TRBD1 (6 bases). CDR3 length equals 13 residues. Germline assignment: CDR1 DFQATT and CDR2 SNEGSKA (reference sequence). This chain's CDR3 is CNARHREPYEQYF. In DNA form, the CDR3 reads TGCAATGCTAGGCACAGGGAACCCTACGAGCAGTACTTC.

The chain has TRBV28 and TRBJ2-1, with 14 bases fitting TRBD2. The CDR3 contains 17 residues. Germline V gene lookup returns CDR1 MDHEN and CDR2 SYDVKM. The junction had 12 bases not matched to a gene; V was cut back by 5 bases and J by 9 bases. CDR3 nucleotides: TGTGCCAGCAGTCCAATTCCGACTAGCGGGAGGGGAGGTGAGCAGTTCTTC. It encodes CASSPIPTSGRGGEQFF.

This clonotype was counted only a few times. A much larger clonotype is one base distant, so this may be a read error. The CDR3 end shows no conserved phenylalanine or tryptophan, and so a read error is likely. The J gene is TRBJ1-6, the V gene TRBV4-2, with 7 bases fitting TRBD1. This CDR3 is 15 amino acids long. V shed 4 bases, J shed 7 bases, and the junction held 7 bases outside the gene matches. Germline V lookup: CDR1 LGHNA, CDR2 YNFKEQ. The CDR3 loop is CASSLSGQQNSPLHS. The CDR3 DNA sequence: TGTGCCAGCAGCCTTTCGGGACAGCAAAATTCACCCCTCCACTCT.